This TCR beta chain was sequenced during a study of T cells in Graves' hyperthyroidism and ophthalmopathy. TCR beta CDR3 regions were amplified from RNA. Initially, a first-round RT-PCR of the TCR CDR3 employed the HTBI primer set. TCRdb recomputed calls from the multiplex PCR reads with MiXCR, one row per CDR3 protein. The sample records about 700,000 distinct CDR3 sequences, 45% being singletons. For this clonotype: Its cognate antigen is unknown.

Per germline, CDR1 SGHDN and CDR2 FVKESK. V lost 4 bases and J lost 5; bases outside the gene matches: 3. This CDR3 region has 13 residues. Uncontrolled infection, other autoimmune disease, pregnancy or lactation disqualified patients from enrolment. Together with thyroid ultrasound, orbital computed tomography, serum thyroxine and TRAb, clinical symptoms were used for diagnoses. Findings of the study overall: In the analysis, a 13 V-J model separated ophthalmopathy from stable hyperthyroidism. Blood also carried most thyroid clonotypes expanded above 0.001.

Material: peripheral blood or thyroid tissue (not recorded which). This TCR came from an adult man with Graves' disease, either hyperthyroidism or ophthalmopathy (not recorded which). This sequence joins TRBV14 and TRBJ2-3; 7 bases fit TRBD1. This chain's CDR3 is CASSPTGIDTQYF. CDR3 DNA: TGTGCCAGCAGCCCGACAGGGATAGATACGCAGTATTTT.